Listed below are T cell receptor beta chains from one sample, sequenced in a study of blood T cell repertoires in COVID-19. The table came from immunoSEQ multiplex PCR; TCRdb's copy has only in-frame clones and leaves some out. Here the sample spans 200,000 or so clones, about 80% being singletons. Sequenced: peripheral blood. The receptors come from a woman aged 55-70 years with acute or convalescent COVID-19. The CDR3 runs from the conserved cysteine through the conserved F or W. A D gene is named only where the DNA matches it firmly. Size is omitted from some rows. Given values are once, few, many or a class for expanded clones.

CDR3aa	CDR3nt	abundance	v_gene	j_gene	d_gene
CASSRAVHEQYF	TGTGCCAGCAGCAGGGCCGTCCACGAGCAGTACTTC	.	TRBV7-9	TRBJ2-7	.
CASTDSANEKLFF	TGTGCCAGTACGGATAGCGCCAATGAAAAACTGTTTTTT	.	TRBV19	TRBJ1-4	.
CASSIGDSLYTF	TGTGCCAGTAGTATCGGGGACAGCCTCTACACCTTC	.	TRBV19	TRBJ1-2	TRBD1
CASSLVVRGAGEAFF	TGTGCCAGCAGTTTAGTTGTTCGGGGGGCCGGGGAAGCTTTCTTT	.	TRBV28	TRBJ1-1	.
CASSHPDRENYGYTF	TGTGCCAGCAGCCACCCCGACAGAGAAAACTATGGCTACACCTTC	.	TRBV4-2	TRBJ1-2	.
CASSPPLLLTGEATEAFF	TGTGCCAGCTCACCACCGCTCCTTCTGACAGGGGAGGCCACTGAAGCTTTCTTT	few	TRBV18	TRBJ1-1	TRBD1
CASSPRTGGYEQYF	TGTGCCAGCAGTCCACGGACAGGGGGCTACGAGCAGTACTTC	few	TRBV6-5	TRBJ2-7	TRBD1
CASSFGGSAGGAYGYTF	TGTGCCAGCAGCTTTGGAGGCTCGGCAGGGGGCGCCTATGGCTACACCTTC	.	TRBV5-4	TRBJ1-2	TRBD1
CASSLGPPNTQYF	TGTGCCAGCAGTTTGGGCCCACCAAATACGCAGTATTTT	.	TRBV12-3/TRBV12-4	TRBJ2-3	.
CASSERTGDDYGYTF	TGCGCCAGCAGTGAGAGGACAGGGGACGACTATGGCTACACCTTC	few	TRBV10-1	TRBJ1-2	TRBD1
CASSLTSGGAYEQYF	TGTGCCAGCAGCTTAACTAGCGGGGGGGCCTACGAGCAGTACTTC	.	TRBV7-6	TRBJ2-7	TRBD2
CASSRDRVEQYF	TGTGCCAGCAGCCGCGACAGGGTCGAGCAGTACTTC	.	TRBV13	TRBJ2-7	TRBD1
CASSSDLASTQYF	TGTGCCAGCAGCTCAGACCTAGCTTCTACGCAGTATTTT	.	TRBV7-8	TRBJ2-3	.
CASSLAPGDNEQYF	TGTGCCAGCAGCTTAGCACCCGGGGACAACGAGCAGTACTTC	.	TRBV11-2	TRBJ2-7	.
CSASEDRDYGYTF	TGCAGTGCTAGTGAGGACAGGGACTATGGCTACACCTTC	few	TRBV20-1	TRBJ1-2	TRBD1
CASSSRGLTEAFF	TGTGCCAGCAGCTCCAGGGGATTGACTGAAGCTTTCTTT	.	TRBV5-4	TRBJ1-1	.
CASSHASGVSSYEQYF	TGTGCCAGCAGCCACGCTAGCGGGGTATCCTCCTACGAGCAGTACTTC	.	TRBV3-1/TRBV3-2	TRBJ2-7	TRBD2
CASSPRRGRGYTF	TGTGCCAGTAGTCCCAGGAGGGGCCGTGGCTACACCTTC	.	TRBV19	TRBJ1-2	.
CASSLYPQGRTEAFF	TGTGCCAGCAGTTTATATCCACAGGGGCGGACTGAAGCTTTCTTT	once	TRBV28	TRBJ1-1	TRBD1
CASGTGVNTEAFF	TGTGCTAGTGGTACCGGGGTGAACACTGAAGCTTTCTTT	.	TRBV12-5	TRBJ1-1	.
CASSLSASGDTQYF	TGTGCCAGCAGTTTATCGGCTAGCGGCGATACGCAGTATTTT	.	TRBV27	TRBJ2-3	TRBD2
CASSITANYGYTF	TGTGCCAGCAGTATAACAGCTAACTATGGCTACACCTTC	.	TRBV27	TRBJ1-2	.